The 21 T cell receptor beta chains below come from one sample, sequenced in a study of T-cell memory formation after mild COVID-19. MiXCR, applied by TCRdb to the 5' RACE reads, yields one record per CDR3 protein. The repertoire has around 120,000 distinct CDR3 sequences, 16% of them found once; the top ten carry approximately 14%. Sample: PBMCs or a T cell subset sorted from them (not recorded which). These receptor sequences come from an adult woman who had mild COVID-19 (a few samples of this study predate the infection). Cell type and time point are not known.

This clonotype was detected many times. J is TRBJ2-3 and V is TRBV7-6; 10 nucleotides align to TRBD2. Per germline, CDR1 SGHVS and CDR2 FNYEAQ. V lost 5 bases to trimming and J lost 3 bases; unmatched junction nucleotides: 5. The CDR3 loop spans 15 amino acids. The CDR3 bases are TGTGCCAGCAGCCCACTAGCGGGAAGAACAGATACGCAGTATTTT. Its protein product is CASSPLAGRTDTQYF.

V gene TRBV2 combines with J gene TRBJ2-7; no clear D. Germline values: CDR1 SNHLY, CDR2 FYNNEI. V lost 11 bases and J 5 bases, leaving 13 bases between the germline ends. The CDR3 runs to 11 residues. CDR3 in DNA: TGTGCCGCCAAGTCAGACAACGAGCAGTACTTC. Protein product: CAAKSDNEQYF.

This clonotype was counted between two and nine times. This sequence joins TRBV30 and TRBJ1-2; D gene uncertain. The V end lost 1 base, the J end lost 8 bases, and 11 bases lay between the germline ends. The germline V gene has CDR1 GTSNPN and CDR2 SVGIG (reference sequence). This CDR3 has 12 amino acids. The CDR3 is CAWSEGSEGYTF. Written as DNA, the CDR3 is TGTGCCTGGAGTGAAGGGTCGGAAGGCTACACCTTC.

V usage is TRBV9 and J usage is TRBJ2-1, with TRBD2 matching 8 bases. Germline V gene sequence: CDR1 SGDLS, CDR2 YYNGEE. Losses at the gene ends were 3 bases for V and 2 bases for J; bases not matched to a gene: 10. CDR3 length equals 17 residues. CDR3 region: CASSAYSGMGPYNEQFF. The DNA for the CDR3 is TGTGCCAGCAGCGCTTATAGCGGGATGGGCCCCTACAATGAGCAGTTCTTC. Based on the CDR3 plus reference TRBV9 and TRBJ2-1, the full variable domain is DSGVTQTPKHLITATGQRVTLRCSPRSGDLSVYWYQQSLDQGLQFLIQYYNGEERAKGNILERFSAQQFPDLHSELNLSSLELGDSALYFCASSAYSGMGPYNEQFFGPGTRLTVL.

Many counts were recorded for this clonotype. CDR3 DNA: TGTGCCAGCAGCCATACAGGGGAAGCAGGCTACGAGCAGTACTTC. It encodes CASSHTGEAGYEQYF. This chain links TRBV3-1 with TRBJ2-7; 7 bases match TRBD1. The V gene's germline CDR1 is LGHDT and CDR2 YNNKEL (reference sequence). V was clipped by 3 bases and J by 3 bases; unmatched bases: 8. This CDR3 contains 15 residues.

This clonotype was seen more than once but under ten times. The chain has TRBV29-1 and TRBJ2-3, with D perhaps TRBD1 or TRBD2 (5 bases each). The CDR3 loop spans 15 amino acids. Between the trimmed V and J ends, which lost 5 bases and 1 base, there was a span of 16 bases. Germline V CDR1 and CDR2: SQVTM, ANQGSEA. The CDR3 coding sequence is TGCAGCGTTCAGAGGGGACCTTGGGGCACAGATACGCAGTATTTT. This codes for CSVQRGPWGTDTQYF.

The chain couples TRBV7-9 to TRBJ1-1; the D is unclear. Trimming pared 7 bases from V and 7 bases from J, leaving 19 bases between. CDR1 SEHNR and CDR2 FQNEAQ come from the germline V gene (reference sequence). CDR3 length: 14 amino acids. CDR3 region: CASILGMGFSEAFF. CDR3 bases: TGTGCCAGCATCCTAGGGATGGGGTTTAGTGAAGCTTTCTTT.

This clonotype was seen many times. The gene calls are TRBV4-2 and TRBJ2-1; 9 bases are a match to TRBD2. With V trimmed by 0 bases and J by 1 base, 7 bases remained unmatched. CDR3 length equals 18 residues. Germline CDR1 and CDR2: LGHNA and YNFKEQ. The CDR3 protein is CASSQDVQGLASYNEQFF. The CDR3, as DNA: TGTGCCAGCAGCCAAGATGTGCAAGGACTAGCGTCCTACAATGAGCAGTTCTTC.

In its sample, this clonotype was seen once. This sequence joins TRBV5-6 and TRBJ1-2; 8 bases match TRBD1. This CDR3 spans 14 amino acids. CDR1 is SGHDT and CDR2 is YYEEEE in the germline V gene. V gave up 4 bases and J gave up 4 bases; unmatched junction bases: 6. CDR3 loop: CASSPGTGSYGYTF. The CDR3 DNA sequence: TGTGCCAGCAGCCCAGGGACAGGCTCCTATGGCTACACCTTC.

The rearrangement links TRBV6-5 to TRBJ1-1; D gene uncertain. V shed 0 bases and J shed 0 bases, with 2 bases lying between them. Germline V lookup: CDR1 MNHEY, CDR2 SVGAGI. The CDR3 covers 13 residues. The CDR3 DNA is TGTGCCAGCAGTTACTCAGTGAACACTGAAGCTTTCTTT. Translating it yields CASSYSVNTEAFF.

This clonotype was counted a few times. The chain couples TRBV12-3 or TRBV12-4 to TRBJ2-1; D unclear. The CDR3 runs 10 residues. V was clipped by 8 bases and J by 7 bases, with 6 bases between them. CDR3 nucleotides: TGTGCCAGCGCCGGAAATGAGCAGTTCTTC. It yields the protein CASAGNEQFF.

The chain uses TRBV7-9 and TRBJ2-1; no definite D call. This CDR3 region has 13 residues. Trimming left V 4 bases short and J 12 bases short, with 16 bases between. Germline CDR1 SEHNR, CDR2 FQNEAQ (reference sequence). The CDR3 sequence: CASSSPGLPWQFF. CDR3 sequence (DNA): TGTGCCAGCAGCTCCCCCGGGCTACCTTGGCAGTTCTTC.

This chain connects TRBV4-2 to TRBJ2-7; D is ambiguous. Germline V gene data show CDR1 as LGHNA and CDR2 as YNFKEQ. The CDR3 runs 12 residues. V was pared by 0 bases and J by 4 bases, with 4 bases between. The CDR3 sequence: CASSQDGYEQYF. The CDR3 DNA reads TGTGCCAGCAGCCAAGATGGGTACGAGCAGTACTTC.

This clonotype was counted between two and nine times. The CDR3 loop is CASSSRRQGERDEKLFF. The DNA for the CDR3 is TGTGCCAGCAGCTCCCGGCGGCAGGGGGAAAGGGATGAAAAACTGTTTTTT. The chain uses TRBV7-8 and TRBJ1-4; TRBD1 matches 7 bases. This CDR3 contains 17 residues. V gave up 4 bases and J gave up 6 bases; unmatched junction bases: 14. Germline V gene sequence: CDR1 SGHVS, CDR2 FQNEAQ.

The gene calls are TRBV12-3 or TRBV12-4 and TRBJ2-7; no definite D call. This CDR3 has 11 amino acids. V lost 5 bases and J 4 bases, leaving 6 bases between the germline ends. CDR3 nucleotides: TGTGCCAGCAGTGCAGGATACGAGCAGTACTTC. It translates to CASSAGYEQYF.

This clonotype was observed many times. The CDR3 protein is CASSLVVRESNQPQHF. The CDR3 coding sequence is TGTGCCAGCAGCTTAGTAGTCAGGGAGAGCAATCAGCCCCAGCATTTT. The J gene is TRBJ1-5, the V gene TRBV7-4; D may be TRBD1 (5 bases). Between the trimmed V and J ends, which lost 1 base and 1 base, there was a span of 11 bases. The CDR3 has 16 amino acids. Germline values: CDR1 SGHVT, CDR2 SQSDAQ.

The rearrangement uses TRBV5-1 and TRBJ2-6, with D unresolved. Germline V gene data show CDR1 as SGHRS and CDR2 as YFSETQ. Trimming left V 4 bases short and J 4 bases short, with 12 bases between. This CDR3 is built from 15 residues. CDR3 sequence (DNA): TGCGCCAGCAGCGCCGACAACTACGGGGCCAACGTCCTGACTTTC. It yields the protein CASSADNYGANVLTF.

The V and J genes are TRBV5-1 and TRBJ1-1, with D maybe TRBD1 (5 bases). Trimming pared 1 base from V and 4 bases from J, leaving 11 bases between. Germline loops: CDR1 SGHRS, CDR2 YFSETQ. CDR3 length equals 14 residues. The CDR3 protein is CASSLPGQGTEAFF. In DNA form, the CDR3 reads TGCGCCAGCAGCTTGCCGGGGCAGGGCACTGAAGCTTTCTTT.

In its sample, this clonotype was seen a few times. This chain joins TRBV29-1 and TRBJ2-1; no clear D. CDR1 and CDR2 from the germline V gene are SQVTM and ANQGSEA. V gave up 3 bases and J gave up 9 bases, with 9 bases separating them. The CDR3 runs to 11 residues. The CDR3 nucleotides read TGCAGCGTTGACCGACTGGGTGAGCAGTTCTTC. Residues: CSVDRLGEQFF.

Only a few counts were recorded for this clonotype. The V gene is TRBV7-2, the J gene TRBJ1-2, with 10 positions matching TRBD1. Per germline, CDR1 SGHTA and CDR2 FQGNSA. The CDR3 consists of 13 residues. The V segment lost 5 bases and the J segment 8 bases; nucleotides outside the gene matches: 5. The CDR3 bases are TGTGCCAGCAGCCCTCGACAGGGGGCAGGCTACACCTTC. As protein: CASSPRQGAGYTF.

The chain links TRBV6-5 to TRBJ2-1, with 7 nucleotides matching TRBD2. J gave up 2 bases and V 2 bases, and 12 bases lay outside the gene matches. This CDR3 is built from 18 residues. Germline V CDR1 and CDR2: MNHEY, SVGAGI. CDR3 in DNA: TGTGCCAGCAGTTACGCCCCACTAGCGACTACCCCCTACAATGAGCAGTTCTTC. This sequence encodes CASSYAPLATTPYNEQFF.